This T cell receptor beta chain was sequenced for a study of blood T cell repertoires in COVID-19. Study summary: Samples of COVID-19 (acute and convalescent) were obtained from the United States, Italy and Spain. The cDNA or gDNA used as material had been derived from T cells, B-cell-depleted T cells, or PBMCs.

The V gene's germline CDR1 is KGHSH and CDR2 LQKENI. The CDR3 runs to 14 residues. Trimming took off 6 bases at V and 7 bases at J, with 18 bases between the two ends. Per the original data handling: Estimates of nucleated cell counts were drawn from the amplification of reference gene primers. Clones were read by immunoSEQ multiplex PCR, and TCRdb kept only the in-frame ones, dropping some. The V and J calls and clone size are taken from that table; D and trimming were inferred from the DNA. The sample lists 260,000 or so clones, over 70% occurring once. Material: peripheral blood. The clonotype comes from a human donor in a cohort sampled during active COVID-19. The chain joins TRBV18 to TRBJ1-2; D is possibly TRBD1 (5 bases). The CDR3 sequence is CASSALDTTTGYTF. The CDR3 bases are TGTGCCAGCTCGGCTTTGGACACGACCACTGGCTACACCTTC.